This T cell receptor beta chain was captured in a study of shared clonotypes between healthy human individuals. The wider study: Researchers assigned three CD4 naive, three CD4 memory, two CD8 naive and one CD8 memory plate to each donor.

The table lists this clone with a few counts. The method was immunoSEQ multiplex PCR; TCRdb's version includes in-frame clones alone and lacks a portion of them. In the table there are hundreds of thousands of clones, 60% to 80% of which are singletons. Germline V lookup: CDR1 ENHRY, CDR2 SYGVKD. CDR3 length: 13 residues. V was shortened by 0 bases and J by 6 bases, with 6 bases between the two germline ends. Naive CD4+ cells were CD45RA-selected; the remaining cells were memory. This receptor was obtained from a woman younger than 45 in good health. The rearrangement joins TRBV10-3 to TRBJ1-5; D not resolved. The sample consisted of memory CD4+ T cells sorted from blood. Indicated subset: CD45RA-negative fraction. Written as DNA, the CDR3 is TGTGCCATCAGTGAGTCGATGATTCAGCCCCAGCATTTT. Residues: CAISESMIQPQHF.